Below, 32 T cell receptor beta chains from the same sample are listed, as sequenced in a study of blood T cell repertoires in COVID-19. TCRdb keeps only in-frame clones here, not all; method: immunoSEQ multiplex PCR. Of over 250,000 clones in the sample, roughly 90% are singletons; the top ten hold around 9%. Material: PBMCs or T cells enriched from blood (not recorded which). The receptors stem from a woman between 18 and 29 years old who had recovered from COVID-19.

This chain links TRBV6-6 with TRBJ2-3, with TRBD2 matching over 8 bases. In germline, CDR1 is MNHNY, CDR2 SVGAGI (reference sequence). The CDR3 is 13 amino acids. Trimming at V came to 9 bases and at J to 3 bases, leaving 5 bases not matched to a gene. DNA for the CDR3: TGTGCCAGGAGACTAGCGACTACAGATACGCAGTATTTT. It specifies CARRLATTDTQYF.

The chain joins TRBV5-1 to TRBJ2-2, with D possibly being TRBD1 (6 bases). The CDR3 sequence is 17 residues long. The germline CDR1 and CDR2 sequences are SGHRS and YFSETQ. The V and J ends lost 1 base and 3 bases respectively, with 16 bases between them. The DNA of the CDR3 is TGCGCCAGCAGCTTGTTCCCAGGGGCCTCGGACACCGGGGAGCTGTTTTTT. Translating it yields CASSLFPGASDTGELFF. The full variable domain, with the rest looked up from reference TRBV5-1 and TRBJ2-2, is KAGVTQTPRYLIKTRGQQVTLSCSPISGHRSVSWYQQTPGQGLQFLFEYFSETQRNKGNFPGRFSGRQFSNSRSEMNVSTLELGDSALYLCASSLFPGASDTGELFFGEGSRLTVL.

The V gene is TRBV11-2, the J gene TRBJ1-2; D gene unclear. The germline V gene encodes CDR1 SGHAT and CDR2 FQNNGV. The CDR3 is 13 amino acids. Trimming cost V 5 bases and J 5 bases, with 12 bases left between them. The CDR3 sequence is CASSHGREYGYTF. The CDR3 DNA sequence: TGTGCCAGCAGCCATGGGAGGGAATATGGCTACACCTTC.

The chain uses TRBV19 and TRBJ2-5; 8 bases align to TRBD2. V lost 1 base, J lost 6 bases, and 10 bases stayed unmatched. The CDR3 contains 16 residues. Germline CDR1 reads LNHDA; CDR2 reads SQIVND (reference sequence). The CDR3 DNA reads TGTGCCAGTAGTATAGTTTTTTCGGGGGGGGAGAAGACCCAGTACTTC. The encoded protein is CASSIVFSGGEKTQYF.

V usage is TRBV10-3 and J usage is TRBJ1-1; D is perhaps TRBD1 (5 bases). This CDR3 has 14 residues. The V end was cut by 3 bases, the J end by 2 bases, with 10 bases between. Germline CDR1 reads ENHRY; CDR2 reads SYGVKD. CDR3 nucleotide sequence: TGTGCCATCAGTGAAACTGGGACTAACACTGAAGCTTTCTTT. Translated: CAISETGTNTEAFF.

The rearrangement uses TRBV18 and TRBJ1-6, with D perhaps matching TRBD1 (5 bases). CDR3 length: 15 residues. In germline, CDR1 is KGHSH, CDR2 LQKENI. V gave up 3 bases and J gave up 7 bases, with 13 bases separating them. Here the CDR3 reads CASSPSTAGNSPLHF. CDR3 sequence (DNA): TGTGCCAGCTCACCGTCGACAGCGGGGAATTCACCCCTCCACTTT.

The rearrangement links TRBV10-3 to TRBJ1-2, with 10 bases that match TRBD1. This CDR3 has 15 amino acids. CDR1 ENHRY and CDR2 SYGVKD come from the germline V gene. V lost 5 bases to trimming and J lost 6 bases; unmatched junction nucleotides: 9. The CDR3: CAISFRDRGYNGYTF. The CDR3, as DNA: TGTGCCATCAGTTTCCGGGACAGGGGATACAATGGCTACACCTTC.

This clone was counted a single time. The chain carries TRBV7-2 and TRBJ2-3, with a weak D call TRBD1 (6 bases). The germline V and J ends were trimmed by 5 bases and 4 bases, with 13 bases remaining between them. Germline loops: CDR1 SGHTA, CDR2 FQGNSA. This CDR3 region has 14 residues. CDR3 residues: CASSPRGYADTQYF. CDR3 DNA: TGTGCCAGCAGCCCCAGGGGTTACGCAGATACGCAGTATTTT.

The V gene is TRBV7-9, the J gene TRBJ2-5; 12 bases map to TRBD2. Germline CDR1 is SEHNR and CDR2 is FQNEAQ (reference sequence). Losses at the gene ends were 4 bases for V and 5 bases for J; bases not matched to a gene: 5. The CDR3 totals 15 residues. For the CDR3, the DNA is TGTGCCAGCAGCTCAAGACTAGCGGGAGCGGAGACCCAGTACTTC. Encoded protein: CASSSRLAGAETQYF.

The chain joins TRBV9 to TRBJ1-5; no clear D. The CDR3 totals 13 residues. Trimming took off 0 bases at V and 7 bases at J, with 8 bases between the two ends. The germline gives CDR1 SGDLS, CDR2 YYNGEE. The CDR3 bases are TGTGCCAGCAGCGTAGGTATGAGGCAGCCCCAGCATTTT. Residues: CASSVGMRQPQHF.

The CDR3 is CASSSIDMTNTEAFF. CDR3 in DNA: TGCGCCAGCAGCTCAATAGACATGACGAACACTGAAGCTTTCTTT. The rearrangement links TRBV5-1 to TRBJ1-1; D gene ambiguous. The CDR3 spans 15 residues. V shed 3 bases and J shed 1 base, with 13 bases lying between them. CDR1 and CDR2 from the germline V gene are SGHRS and YFSETQ.

The chain uses TRBV19 and TRBJ1-5; TRBD1 might be the D (5 bases). From germline, CDR1 is LNHDA and CDR2 SQIVND (reference sequence). Trimming shortened V by 3 bases and J by 0 bases, and 9 bases separated the two germline ends. CDR3 length: 15 amino acids. The chain's CDR3 is CASSIDRNSNQPQHF. CDR3 bases: TGTGCCAGTAGTATCGACAGAAATAGCAATCAGCCCCAGCATTTT.

This clone was counted only a few times. This sample also contains other DNA sequences that code for the same CDR3. This rearrangement joins TRBV5-1 to TRBJ2-1, with 9 bases identical to TRBD2. V lost 4 bases, J lost 0 bases, and 2 bases stayed unmatched. The CDR3 contains 15 residues. Germline CDR1 reads SGHRS; CDR2 reads YFSETQ. This CDR3 reads CASSLSGSSYNEQFF. CDR3 in DNA: TGCGCCAGCAGCCTTAGCGGGAGCTCCTACAATGAGCAGTTCTTC.

The chain carries TRBV12-2 and TRBJ1-5; the D call in the table, TRBD1, was not verified against the DNA. TRBV12-2 is annotated as a pseudogene. The CDR3 sequence is 15 residues long. The DNA of the CDR3 is TGTGCAAGGGCCAACTGGGGGCAAAGCAATCAGCCCCAGCATTTT. The encoded protein is CARANWGQSNQPQHF.

V and J are TRBV19 and TRBJ2-5; 8 nucleotides agree with TRBD1. Germline values: CDR1 LNHDA, CDR2 SQIVND (reference sequence). The V gene end was trimmed by 5 bases and the J gene end by 6 bases; junction bases not matched to a gene: 17. CDR3 length equals 17 residues. The CDR3 DNA reads as TGTGCCAGTAGTCCACAGGTTGGCTGGACAGGGCGGCAGACCCAGTACTTC. Protein sequence: CASSPQVGWTGRQTQYF.

In nucleotides, the CDR3 is TGTGCCAGTAGTAAACCGGGACAGCAAGTAGGAGAGACCCAGTACTTC. Its protein product is CASSKPGQQVGETQYF. This chain uses TRBV19 with TRBJ2-5; TRBD1 agrees at 7 bases. Germline V gives CDR1 LNHDA, CDR2 SQIVND (reference sequence). This CDR3 has 16 amino acids. V shed 4 bases and J 4 bases; nucleotides not matched to a gene: 12. The full variable domain, rest sourced from reference TRBV19 and TRBJ2-5, is DGGITQSPKYLFRKEGQNVTLSCEQNLNHDAMYWYRQDPGQGLRLIYYSQIVNDFQKGDIAEGYSVSREKKESFPLTVTSAQKNPTAFYLCASSKPGQQVGETQYFGPGTRLLVL.

The table lists this clone with a few counts. This rearrangement joins TRBV7-2 to TRBJ1-2; D might be TRBD1 (6 bases). The germline V and J ends were trimmed by 6 bases and 6 bases, with 23 bases remaining between them. The CDR3 covers 16 residues. Germline CDR1 SGHTA, CDR2 FQGNSA. CDR3 region: CASSYRRGQGGHGYTF. The DNA for the CDR3 is TGTGCCAGCAGTTATCGTAGGGGACAAGGTGGTCATGGCTACACCTTC.

The chain couples TRBV27 to TRBJ2-2, with TRBD1 matching 8 bases. Trimming at V came to 6 bases and at J to 6 bases, leaving 9 bases not matched to a gene. The CDR3 extends over 15 amino acids. Germline values: CDR1 MNHEY, CDR2 SMNVEV (reference sequence). The CDR3 sequence is CASRHPGQAAGELFF. CDR3 nucleotides: TGTGCCAGCAGGCATCCGGGACAGGCGGCCGGGGAGCTGTTTTTT.

The genes are TRBV18 and TRBJ1-1; a weak D match, TRBD1 (6 bases). Germline V gene sequence: CDR1 KGHSH, CDR2 LQKENI. This CDR3 is 16 amino acids long. V lost 3 bases, J lost 1 base, and 15 bases lay in between. The CDR3 region has the DNA TGTGCCAGCTCACCTAACAGGGTGGTTAAGAACACTGAAGCTTTCTTT. Translated: CASSPNRVVKNTEAFF.

V and J are TRBV4-3 and TRBJ1-1; the match to TRBD1 covers 10 bases. This CDR3 spans 15 amino acids. V dropped 2 bases and J dropped 5; count of bases not matched to a gene: 5. Germline V lookup: CDR1 LGHNA, CDR2 YSLEER. The CDR3 region is CASSQRTGGFTEAFF. CDR3 sequence (DNA): TGCGCCAGCAGCCAACGGACAGGGGGTTTTACTGAAGCTTTCTTT.

The rearrangement links TRBV6-5 to TRBJ2-7; 9 nucleotides agree with TRBD1. There are 14 residues in the CDR3. Trimming took 7 bases from V and 1 from J; bases not matched to a gene: 5. Germline-derived CDR1 and CDR2 are MNHEY and SVGAGI. The CDR3 nucleotides read TGTGCCAGCAAGCGGACAGGGGTTTCCTACGAGCAGTACTTC. Translating it yields CASKRTGVSYEQYF.

The chain is built from TRBV15 and TRBJ2-3, with TRBD2 matching 12 bases. Germline V gene sequence: CDR1 LNHNV, CDR2 YYDKDF (reference sequence). The CDR3 loop spans 18 amino acids. J gave up 2 bases and V 1 base, and 7 bases lay outside the gene matches. The chain's CDR3 is CATSRGGTSGRVTDTQYF. The CDR3 bases are TGTGCCACCAGCAGAGGAGGGACTAGCGGGCGGGTCACAGATACGCAGTATTTT.

This chain joins TRBV4-1 and TRBJ2-1; D not resolved. The CDR3 loop spans 18 amino acids. The V gene lost 0 bases and the J gene lost 0 bases, with 15 bases spanning the gap. Germline V gives CDR1 MGHRA, CDR2 YSYEKL. The CDR3 loop reads CASSQDLQAGDSYNEQFF. In nucleotides, the CDR3 is TGCGCCAGCAGCCAAGACCTGCAGGCTGGTGACTCCTACAATGAGCAGTTCTTC.

The genes are TRBV30 and TRBJ2-5; D gene unclear. CDR1 and CDR2 from the germline V gene are GTSNPN and SVGIG (reference sequence). This CDR3 has 14 amino acids. V lost 0 bases and J 1 base, leaving 9 bases between the germline ends. In DNA form, the CDR3 reads TGTGCCTGGAGTGTACAGTCAATCCAAGAGACCCAGTACTTC. This gives the protein CAWSVQSIQETQYF.

This clone was seen a few times. The same CDR3 arises from other DNA sequences in this sample as well. The CDR3 bases are TGTGCCAGCAGCTTTCGGGACAGGGGTCGCGGCTACACCTTC. This codes for CASSFRDRGRGYTF. V gene TRBV7-2 combines with J gene TRBJ1-2; 10 nucleotides align to TRBD1. V gave up 3 bases and J gave up 8 bases; unmatched junction bases: 6. Germline V gene lookup returns CDR1 SGHTA and CDR2 FQGNSA. The CDR3 has 14 amino acids.

The chain joins TRBV27 to TRBJ2-7; D ambiguous. V lost 5 bases and J lost 0, with 11 bases in between. Germline V gene sequence: CDR1 MNHEY, CDR2 SMNVEV (reference sequence). The CDR3 contains 14 residues. The CDR3 protein is CASSPQTLSYEQYF. CDR3 coding DNA: TGTGCCAGCAGTCCCCAGACTCTCTCCTACGAGCAGTACTTC.

The chain is built from TRBV5-8 and TRBJ1-3; 11 bases fit TRBD1. Losses at the gene ends were 0 bases for V and 8 bases for J; bases not matched to a gene: 4. Germline CDR1 SGHTS, CDR2 YDEGEE. This CDR3 spans 15 amino acids. The DNA of the CDR3 is TGTGCCAGCAGCTTGGCCGGGACAGGGGGGGACACCATATATTTT. Protein: CASSLAGTGGDTIYF.

In DNA, the CDR3 is TGCGCCAGCAGCCAAGATAAGAGCGGGGGGTCAGACTACAATGAGCAGTTCTTC. It encodes CASSQDKSGGSDYNEQFF. J is TRBJ2-1 and V is TRBV4-3, with TRBD2 matching 9 bases. In germline, CDR1 is LGHNA, CDR2 YSLEER. With V trimmed by 0 bases and J by 3 bases, 9 bases remained unmatched. This CDR3 comprises 18 residues.

The V gene is TRBV28, the J gene TRBJ1-5; D gene uncertain. Germline V gene data show CDR1 as MDHEN and CDR2 as SYDVKM. Trimming shortened V by 3 bases and J by 4 bases, and 4 bases separated the two germline ends. This CDR3 spans 12 amino acids. DNA of the CDR3: TGTGCCAGCAGTTTCATGAATCAGCCCCAGCATTTT. It specifies CASSFMNQPQHF. Based on the CDR3 plus reference TRBV28 and TRBJ1-5, the full variable domain is DVKVTQSSRYLVKRTGEKVFLECVQDMDHENMFWYRQDPGLGLRLIYFSYDVKMKEKGDIPEGYSVSREKKERFSLILESASTNQTSMYLCASSFMNQPQHFGDGTRLSIL.

V is TRBV18 and J is TRBJ2-5; 16 nucleotides align to TRBD2. Germline values: CDR1 KGHSH, CDR2 LQKENI. V trimming: 3 bases; J trimming: 4 bases; junction bases outside the gene matches: 5. This CDR3 region has 17 residues. CDR3: CASSPGTSGRARETQYF. CDR3 bases: TGTGCCAGCTCACCTGGGACTAGCGGGAGGGCCAGAGAGACCCAGTACTTC.

In DNA, the CDR3 is TGTGCCAGCAGCTCGATTCAGGGATCGGATACGCAGTATTTT. Encoded protein: CASSSIQGSDTQYF. The chain employs TRBV5-8 and TRBJ2-3, with D perhaps matching TRBD1 (5 bases). The CDR3 contains 14 residues. In germline, CDR1 is SGHTS, CDR2 YDEGEE. V was trimmed by 3 bases and J by 6 bases, leaving 14 bases between them. Complete variable domain (other parts from reference TRBV5-8 and TRBJ2-3): EAGVTQSPTHLIKTRGQQATLRCSPISGHTSVYWYQQALGLGLQFLLWYDEGEERNRGNFPPRFSGRQFPNYSSELNVNALELEDSALYLCASSSIQGSDTQYFGPGTRLTVL.

The chain is built from TRBV28 and TRBJ2-7; weak D call: TRBD1 (6 bases). CDR3 length equals 13 residues. Trimming stripped 5 bases from V and 1 base from J, with 9 bases between. Germline lookup yields CDR1 MDHEN and CDR2 SYDVKM. The CDR3 nucleotides are TGTGCCAGCAGTCGGACAGCTTCCTACGAGCAGTACTTC. Its translation is CASSRTASYEQYF.